These 25 T cell receptor beta chains were all obtained from the same sample, sequenced in a study of OX40 agonist ivuxolimab in advanced cancers. The protocol was immunoSEQ multiplex PCR, while the TCRdb copy is restricted to in-frame clones and leaves out a portion. The data contain under 45,000 clones, about 78% of them singletons. The sample was CD4+ or CD8+ T cells sorted from blood, taken in a trial of the OX40 agonist ivuxolimab. Source of these receptors: an adult with an advanced solid tumor such as melanoma, head and neck, liver or kidney cancer.

This clone is a singleton in its sample. The chain uses TRBV5-1 and TRBJ2-1, with D hard to call. The CDR3 is 16 residues long. With 5 bases removed from V and 2 bases from J, the gap between germline ends came to 17 bases. Germline assignment: CDR1 SGHRS and CDR2 YFSETQ. The CDR3 here is CASRTVSGNAYNEQFF. CDR3 nucleotides: TGCGCCAGCAGAACGGTGTCTGGAAACGCCTACAATGAGCAGTTCTTC.

This chain links TRBV11-2 with TRBJ2-1; TRBD1 matches 11 bases. In germline, CDR1 is SGHAT, CDR2 FQNNGV. This CDR3 contains 18 residues. The V segment lost 4 bases and the J segment 6 bases; nucleotides outside the gene matches: 14. The CDR3 coding sequence is TGTGCCAGCAGCTCCAAGGACAGGGGGCTGTCGTTGGGCAATGAGCAGTTCTTC. Protein product: CASSSKDRGLSLGNEQFF.

The chain is built from TRBV19 and TRBJ1-1, with TRBD1 as a possible D gene (5 bases). The CDR3 is 14 residues long. Germline CDR1 is LNHDA and CDR2 is SQIVND (reference sequence). Between the trimmed V and J ends, which lost 5 bases and 5 bases, there was a span of 15 bases. Written as DNA, the CDR3 is TGTGCCAGTAGTCAGATTGTGGGGCGGACTGAAGCTTTCTTT. Protein product: CASSQIVGRTEAFF.

This CDR3 reads CGLRGGPPDTQYF. The CDR3 DNA follows: TGTGGACTCCGGGGGGGGCCGCCAGATACGCAGTATTTT. The J gene is TRBJ2-3, the V gene TRBV1; TRBD2, the table's D call, was not compared with the DNA. TRBV1 is a recognized pseudogene. This CDR3 spans 13 amino acids.

The V call is TRBV7-3, the J call TRBJ2-5; a possible D gene is TRBD2 (6 bases). This CDR3 has 14 amino acids. The V gene lost 4 bases and the J gene lost 2 bases, with 11 bases spanning the gap. The germline gives CDR1 SGHTA, CDR2 FQGTGA. The CDR3 DNA sequence: TGTGCCAGCAGCTCGACGGGGAGGCAAGAGACCCAGTACTTC. Amino acids: CASSSTGRQETQYF.

The chain employs TRBV7-3 and TRBJ2-7, with D possibly called TRBD1 or TRBD2 (6 bases each). Per the germline V gene, CDR1 is SGHTA and CDR2 is FQGTGA. V gave up 2 bases and J gave up 1 base, with 12 bases separating them. This CDR3 has 15 residues. The CDR3 loop is CASSLVGGQSYEQYF. CDR3 nucleotides: TGTGCCAGCAGCTTAGTGGGGGGCCAGTCCTACGAGCAGTACTTC.

The chain has TRBV14 and TRBJ2-2; D uncertain. Trimming removed 5 bases at V and 8 bases at J, with 18 bases between. Germline CDR1 SGHDN, CDR2 FVKESK. The CDR3 runs 15 residues. The CDR3 protein is CASSEIASSAGELFF. Here the CDR3 DNA reads TGTGCCAGCAGCGAAATAGCTTCGAGCGCGGGGGAGCTGTTTTTT.

This rearrangement joins TRBV2 to TRBJ1-5; 7 bases line up with TRBD1. The CDR3 is 17 residues long. Germline V gene lookup returns CDR1 SNHLY and CDR2 FYNNEI. V was pared by 4 bases and J by 3 bases, with 12 bases of the junction left unmatched. The CDR3 nucleotides read TGTGCCAGCAGTGGGGACAGACGAACGCTAAACAATCAGCCCCAGCATTTT. It translates to CASSGDRRTLNNQPQHF.

The J gene is TRBJ2-2, the V gene TRBV18, with D hard to call. Deletions cut 6 bases from V and 7 bases from J, with 12 bases between. CDR3 length equals 13 residues. In germline, CDR1 is KGHSH, CDR2 LQKENI. The CDR3 loop reads CASSLTASGELFF. CDR3 bases: TGTGCCAGCTCCCTAACGGCAAGCGGGGAGCTGTTTTTT.

The rearrangement joins TRBV10-3 to TRBJ2-1; 12 bases agree with TRBD2. The CDR3 consists of 19 residues. V dropped 4 bases and J dropped 0; count of bases not matched to a gene: 10. Germline lookup yields CDR1 ENHRY and CDR2 SYGVKD. CDR3 nucleotide sequence: TGTGCCATCAGTGTTCTGGGGACTAGCGGGTTTAGCTCCTACAATGAGCAGTTCTTC. Its protein product is CAISVLGTSGFSSYNEQFF.

The V and J genes are TRBV13 and TRBJ2-3, with TRBD2 matching 7 bases. CDR3 length: 15 amino acids. The germline CDR1 and CDR2 sequences are PRHDT and FYEKMQ (reference sequence). V lost 5 bases, J lost 6 bases, and 11 bases stayed unmatched. CDR3 sequence: CASSPPDGGYDTQYF. The DNA for the CDR3 is TGTGCCAGCAGCCCGCCCGACGGGGGGTATGATACGCAGTATTTT.

The rearrangement links TRBV7-2 to TRBJ2-7, with D unclear. The CDR3 is 13 amino acids. V dropped 1 base and J dropped 2 bases, with 6 bases sitting between them. The germline V gene has CDR1 SGHTA and CDR2 FQGNSA. CDR3 nucleotides: TGTGCCAGCAGCTTAGTACAGACCTACGAGCAGTACTTC. Translation gives CASSLVQTYEQYF.

The rearrangement uses TRBV5-1 and TRBJ1-2, with TRBD1 matching over 12 bases. CDR1 and CDR2 from the germline V gene are SGHRS and YFSETQ. This CDR3 spans 15 amino acids. J gave up 3 bases and V 4 bases, and 4 bases lay outside the gene matches. CDR3 nucleotide sequence: TGCGCCAGCAGCGTCGGGACAGGGGGCGACTATGGCTACACCTTC. Residues: CASSVGTGGDYGYTF.

The chain carries TRBV10-3 and TRBJ1-4; D uncertain. The CDR3 length is 18 residues. Germline CDR1 and CDR2: ENHRY and SYGVKD. V was shortened by 0 bases and J by 5 bases, with 19 bases between the two germline ends. CDR3 amino acids: CAISESILAPEANEKLFF. The CDR3 bases are TGTGCCATCAGTGAGTCGATTTTGGCTCCTGAGGCGAATGAAAAACTGTTTTTT.

V usage is TRBV7-8 and J usage is TRBJ1-2; no definite D call. Germline CDR1 is SGHVS and CDR2 is FQNEAQ. Deletions cut 1 base from V and 5 bases from J, with 5 bases between. The CDR3 contains 12 residues. CDR3 protein: CASSLEEYGYTF. CDR3 coding DNA: TGTGCCAGCAGCTTAGAGGAGTATGGCTACACCTTC.

The chain joins TRBV28 to TRBJ2-7; 8 positions agree with TRBD1. CDR1 is MDHEN, CDR2 SYDVKM, per germline. After removal of 4 bases from V and 4 bases from J, the junction contained 9 bases not matched to a gene. The CDR3 is 15 residues long. The CDR3 DNA is TGTGCCAGCAGTTCCACAGGGGGACCGCTTTACGAGCAGTACTTC. Its protein is CASSSTGGPLYEQYF.

This chain joins TRBV19 and TRBJ1-1; 9 bases fit TRBD1. J gave up 1 base and V 11 bases, and 11 bases lay outside the gene matches. This CDR3 comprises 15 residues. Germline V gene sequence: CDR1 LNHDA, CDR2 SQIVND (reference sequence). The CDR3 DNA reads TGTGCCTCAACTCCCGGGACAGGGTCGAACACTGAAGCTTTCTTT. Translated: CASTPGTGSNTEAFF.

CDR3 DNA sequence: TGCGCCAGCAGCTTGAACAGGGGCGAGACCCAGTACTTC. Residues: CASSLNRGETQYF. The J gene is TRBJ2-5, the V gene TRBV5-1; 7 positions agree with TRBD1. Germline trimming cut 1 base from V and 5 bases from J; bases unmatched to any gene: 2. Germline lookup yields CDR1 SGHRS and CDR2 YFSETQ. The CDR3 has 13 amino acids. Full variable domain (remainder filled in from reference TRBV5-1 and TRBJ2-5): KAGVTQTPRYLIKTRGQQVTLSCSPISGHRSVSWYQQTPGQGLQFLFEYFSETQRNKGNFPGRFSGRQFSNSRSEMNVSTLELGDSALYLCASSLNRGETQYFGPGTRLLVL.

This chain connects TRBV7-6 to TRBJ2-7, with D hard to call. The CDR3 covers 13 residues. Looked up from germline, CDR1 is SGHVS and CDR2 is FNYEAQ. Trimming removed 4 bases from V and 3 bases from J, with 10 bases in between. In DNA form, the CDR3 reads TGTGCCAGCAGCTCCCCGGACCTCTACGAGCAGTACTTC. This translates into CASSSPDLYEQYF.

This clone has only a few counts. Compared with germline, one end of the junction differs, possibly owing to a read error. The chain recombines TRBV4-1 with TRBJ1-4; TRBD1 might be the D (6 bases). Germline V gene lookup returns CDR1 MGHRA and CDR2 YSYEKL. The length of the CDR3 is 15 residues. CDR3 in DNA: TGCGCCAGCAGCCAAGTAGGGACAACGAATGAAAAACTGTTTTTT. Translated, it gives CASSQVGTTNEKLFF.

This clone was detected a few times. This chain connects TRBV5-6 to TRBJ2-3; no clear D gene. V lost 2 bases, J lost 2 bases, and 6 bases lay in between. The CDR3 length is 13 residues. Germline V gene data show CDR1 as SGHDT and CDR2 as YYEEEE. This CDR3 is CASSFGFTDTQYF. The CDR3 DNA sequence: TGTGCCAGCAGCTTTGGGTTCACAGATACGCAGTATTTT.

This chain connects TRBV11-1 to TRBJ2-2; D not resolved. The germline gives CDR1 SGHAT, CDR2 FQDESV (reference sequence). This CDR3 contains 16 residues. V dropped 3 bases and J dropped 0 bases, with 11 bases sitting between them. The CDR3 here is CASSFLALPNTGELFF. CDR3 bases: TGTGCCAGCAGCTTCTTAGCACTTCCGAACACCGGGGAGCTGTTTTTT.

J is TRBJ2-1 and V is TRBV7-3; possible D gene TRBD2, 5 bases. The CDR3 has 12 amino acids. The V gene lost 4 bases and the J gene lost 8 bases, with 9 bases spanning the gap. Germline CDR1 and CDR2: SGHTA and FQGTGA. The CDR3 bases are TGTGCCAGCAGCTACGGAGGTGATGAGCAGTTCTTC. It codes for CASSYGGDEQFF.

V and J are TRBV7-2 and TRBJ1-1; 8 bases agree with TRBD1. The trim removed 0 bases at V and 2 bases at J, leaving 8 bases unmatched. Per germline, CDR1 SGHTA and CDR2 FQGNSA. The CDR3 extends over 17 amino acids. The CDR3 DNA reads as TGTGCCAGCAGCTTAGCGCTGATAGGGACAGGAAACACTGAAGCTTTCTTT. Encoded protein: CASSLALIGTGNTEAFF.

V usage is TRBV7-8 and J usage is TRBJ1-5, with 9 bases matching TRBD1. The J segment lost 1 base and the V segment lost 4 bases, leaving 5 bases of the junction unmatched. The CDR3 length is 16 residues. The germline CDR1 and CDR2 sequences are SGHVS and FQNEAQ. The CDR3 loop is CASSSEGQGSNQPQHF. As DNA, the CDR3 is TGTGCCAGCAGCTCGGAGGGACAGGGAAGCAATCAGCCCCAGCATTTT.